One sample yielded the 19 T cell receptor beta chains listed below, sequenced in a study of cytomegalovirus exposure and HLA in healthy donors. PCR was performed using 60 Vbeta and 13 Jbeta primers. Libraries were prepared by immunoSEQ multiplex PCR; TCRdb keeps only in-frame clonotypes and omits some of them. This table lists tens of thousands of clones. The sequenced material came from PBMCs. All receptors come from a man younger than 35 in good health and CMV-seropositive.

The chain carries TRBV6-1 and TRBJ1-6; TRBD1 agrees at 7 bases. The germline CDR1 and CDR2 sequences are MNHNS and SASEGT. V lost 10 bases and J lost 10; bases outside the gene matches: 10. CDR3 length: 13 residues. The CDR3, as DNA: TGTGCCACCCCGTCGCTCAGGGGGTCACCCCTCCACTTT. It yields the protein CATPSLRGSPLHF.

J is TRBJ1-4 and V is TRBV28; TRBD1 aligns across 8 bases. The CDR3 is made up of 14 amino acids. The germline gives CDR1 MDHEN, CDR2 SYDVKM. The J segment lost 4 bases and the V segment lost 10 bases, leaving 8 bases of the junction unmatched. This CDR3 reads CATSRQGINEKLFF. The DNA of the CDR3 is TGTGCCACCAGCCGACAGGGGATTAATGAAAAACTGTTTTTT.

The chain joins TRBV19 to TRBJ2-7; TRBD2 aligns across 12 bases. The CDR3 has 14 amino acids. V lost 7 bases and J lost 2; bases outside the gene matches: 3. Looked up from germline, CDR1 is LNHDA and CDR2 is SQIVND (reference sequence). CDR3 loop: CASTRTSGAYEQYF. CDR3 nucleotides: TGTGCCAGTACCCGGACTAGCGGGGCCTACGAGCAGTACTTC.

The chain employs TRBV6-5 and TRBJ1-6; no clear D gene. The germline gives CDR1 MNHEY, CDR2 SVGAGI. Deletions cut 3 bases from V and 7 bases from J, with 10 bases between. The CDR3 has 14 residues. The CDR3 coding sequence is TGTGCCAGCAGTTATGAGGAACGAAATTCACCCCTCCACTTT. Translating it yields CASSYEERNSPLHF.

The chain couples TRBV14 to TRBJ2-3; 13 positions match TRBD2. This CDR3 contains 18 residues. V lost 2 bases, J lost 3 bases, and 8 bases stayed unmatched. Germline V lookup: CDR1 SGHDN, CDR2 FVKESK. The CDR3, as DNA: TGTGCCAGCAGCCAACTAATTCCGACTAGCGGGGGGACAGATACGCAGTATTTT. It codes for CASSQLIPTSGGTDTQYF.

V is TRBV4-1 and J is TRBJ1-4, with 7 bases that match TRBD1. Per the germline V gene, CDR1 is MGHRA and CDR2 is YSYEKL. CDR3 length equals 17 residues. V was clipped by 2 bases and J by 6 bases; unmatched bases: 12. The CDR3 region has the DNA TGCGCCAGCAGCCAACTAAAAGGCGGGACAGCCGATGAAAAACTGTTTTTT. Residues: CASSQLKGGTADEKLFF.

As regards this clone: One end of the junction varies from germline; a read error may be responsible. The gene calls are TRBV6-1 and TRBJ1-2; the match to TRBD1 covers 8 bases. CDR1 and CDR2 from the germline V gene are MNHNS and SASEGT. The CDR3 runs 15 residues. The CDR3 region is CASREAGGANYGYTF. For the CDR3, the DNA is TGTGCCAGCAGAGAAGCAGGGGGCGCGAACTATGGCTACACCTTC.

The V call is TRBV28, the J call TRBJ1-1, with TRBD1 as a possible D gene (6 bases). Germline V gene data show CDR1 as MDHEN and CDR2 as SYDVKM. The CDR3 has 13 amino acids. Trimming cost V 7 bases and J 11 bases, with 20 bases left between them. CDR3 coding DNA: TGTGCCAGCATCCAAGGGGGGGATCGGTTGGCTTTCTTT. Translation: CASIQGGDRLAFF.

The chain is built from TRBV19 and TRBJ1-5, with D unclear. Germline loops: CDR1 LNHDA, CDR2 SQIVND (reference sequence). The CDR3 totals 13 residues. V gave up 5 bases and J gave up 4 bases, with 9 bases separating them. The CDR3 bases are TGTGCCAGTAGTCTCGACATAAATCAGCCCCAGCATTTT. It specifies CASSLDINQPQHF.

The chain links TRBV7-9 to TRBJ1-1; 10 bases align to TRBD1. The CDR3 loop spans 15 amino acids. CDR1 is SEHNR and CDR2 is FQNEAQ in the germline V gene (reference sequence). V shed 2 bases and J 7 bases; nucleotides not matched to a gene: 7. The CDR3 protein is CASSLRQGANIEAFF. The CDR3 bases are TGTGCCAGCAGCTTACGACAGGGGGCGAATATTGAAGCTTTCTTT.

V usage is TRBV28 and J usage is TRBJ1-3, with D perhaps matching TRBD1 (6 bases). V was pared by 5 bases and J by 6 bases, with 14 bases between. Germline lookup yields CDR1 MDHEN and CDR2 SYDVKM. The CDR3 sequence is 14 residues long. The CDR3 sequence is CASSPQGSVNTIYF. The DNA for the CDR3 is TGTGCCAGCAGTCCACAGGGCTCGGTAAACACCATATATTTT.

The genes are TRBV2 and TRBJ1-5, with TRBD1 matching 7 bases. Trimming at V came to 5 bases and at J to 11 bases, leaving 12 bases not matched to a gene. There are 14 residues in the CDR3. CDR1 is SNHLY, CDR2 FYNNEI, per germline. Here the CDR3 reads CASSNRQGSGSQHF. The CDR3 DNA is TGTGCCAGCAGTAACCGACAGGGCAGTGGATCCCAGCATTTT.

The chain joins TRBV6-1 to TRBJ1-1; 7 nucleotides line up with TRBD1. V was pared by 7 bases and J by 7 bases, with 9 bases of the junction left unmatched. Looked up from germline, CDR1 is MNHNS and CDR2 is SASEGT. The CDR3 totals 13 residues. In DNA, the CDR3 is TGTGCCAGCACCAACAGGGGCTTCGGTGAAGCTTTCTTT. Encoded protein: CASTNRGFGEAFF.

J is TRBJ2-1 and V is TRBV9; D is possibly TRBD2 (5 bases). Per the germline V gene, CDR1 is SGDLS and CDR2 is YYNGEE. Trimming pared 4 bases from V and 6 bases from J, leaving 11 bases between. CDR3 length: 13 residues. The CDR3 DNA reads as TGTGCCAGCAGCTTCCGGACTGGCAATGAGCAGTTCTTC. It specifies CASSFRTGNEQFF.

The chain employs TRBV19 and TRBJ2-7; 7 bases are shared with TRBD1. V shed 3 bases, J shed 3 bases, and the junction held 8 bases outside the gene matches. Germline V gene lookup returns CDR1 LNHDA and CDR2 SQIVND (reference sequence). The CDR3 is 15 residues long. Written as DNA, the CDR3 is TGTGCCAGTAGTATGACAGGGAATTCGGGCTACGAGCAGTACTTC. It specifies CASSMTGNSGYEQYF.

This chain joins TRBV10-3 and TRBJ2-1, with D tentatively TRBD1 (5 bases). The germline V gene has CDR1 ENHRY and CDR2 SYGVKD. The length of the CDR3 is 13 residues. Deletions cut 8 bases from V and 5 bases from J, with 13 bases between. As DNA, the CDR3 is TGTGCCATCCTTTCGACAGCAGACAATGAGCAGTTCTTC. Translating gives CAILSTADNEQFF.

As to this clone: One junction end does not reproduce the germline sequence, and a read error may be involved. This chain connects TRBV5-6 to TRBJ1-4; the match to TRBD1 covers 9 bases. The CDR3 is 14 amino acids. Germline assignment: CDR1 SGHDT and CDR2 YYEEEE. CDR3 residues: CASSVGQGGEKLFF. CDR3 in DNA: TGTGCCAGCAGCGTGGGACAGGGTGGTGAAAAATTGTTTTTT. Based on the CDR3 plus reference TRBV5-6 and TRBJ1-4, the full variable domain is DAGVTQSPTHLIKTRGQQVTLRCSPKSGHDTVSWYQQALGQGPQFIFQYYEEEERQRGNFPDRFSGHQFPNYSSELNVNALLLGDSALYLCASSVGQGGEKLFFGSGTQLSVL.

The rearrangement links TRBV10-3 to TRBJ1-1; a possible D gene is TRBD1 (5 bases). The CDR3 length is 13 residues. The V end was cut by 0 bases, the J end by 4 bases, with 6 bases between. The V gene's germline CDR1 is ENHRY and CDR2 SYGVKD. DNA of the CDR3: TGTGCCATCAGTGAGTCCGGGGGCACTGAAGCTTTCTTT. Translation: CAISESGGTEAFF.

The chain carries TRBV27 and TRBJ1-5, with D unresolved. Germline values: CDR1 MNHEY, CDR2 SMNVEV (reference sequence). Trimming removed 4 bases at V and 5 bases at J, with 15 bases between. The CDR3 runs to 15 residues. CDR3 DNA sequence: TGTGCCAGCAGTTCTACGTTTGGGAGGTATCAGCCCCAGCATTTT. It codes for CASSSTFGRYQPQHF.